The clone carrying this TCR beta chain was counted many times. The data were obtained in a study of early T cells in non-severe SARS-CoV-2 infection. The CDR3 has 19 amino acids. J gave up 3 bases and V 5 bases, and 14 bases lay outside the gene matches. Looked up from germline, CDR1 is SGHAT and CDR2 is FQNNGV. MiXCR was run by TCRdb on the 5' RACE reads, yielding one entry per CDR3 protein. Of about 68,000 distinct CDR3 sequences detected, 10% to 15% appear once; the ten largest clones hold about 1.7%. Material for sequencing was whole blood. The chain has TRBV11-2 and TRBJ2-6; TRBD1 matches at 9 bases. This TCR was sampled from an adult who was a healthcare worker with PCR-confirmed SARS-CoV-2 infection or an uninfected control (not recorded which). CDR3 in amino acids: CASSLNRDRVIGGANVLTF. As DNA, the CDR3 is TGTGCCAGCAGCCTTAACAGGGACAGGGTGATCGGTGGGGCCAACGTCCTGACTTTC. Combining the CDR3 with reference TRBV11-2 and TRBJ2-6 gives the whole variable domain EAGVAQSPRYKIIEKRQSVAFWCNPISGHATLYWYQQILGQGPKLLIQFQNNGVVDDSQLPKDRFSAERLKGVDSTLKIQPAKLEDSAVYLCASSLNRDRVIGGANVLTFGAGSRLTVL.